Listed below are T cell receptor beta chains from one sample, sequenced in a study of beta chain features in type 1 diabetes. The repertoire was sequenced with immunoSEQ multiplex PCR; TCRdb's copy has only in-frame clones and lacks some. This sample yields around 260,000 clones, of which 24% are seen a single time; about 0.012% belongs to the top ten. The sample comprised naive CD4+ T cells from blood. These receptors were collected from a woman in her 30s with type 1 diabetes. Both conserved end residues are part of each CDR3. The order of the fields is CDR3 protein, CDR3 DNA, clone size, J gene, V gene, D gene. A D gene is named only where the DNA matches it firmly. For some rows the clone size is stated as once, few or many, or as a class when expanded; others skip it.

cdr3_aa: CASRNDGGSHEQYF
cdr3_nt: TGTGCCAGCAGAAACGACGGAGGCAGCCACGAGCAGTACTTC
clone_size: .
j_call: TRBJ2-7
v_call: TRBV6-5
d_call: .

cdr3_aa: CAISGGTAQETQYF
cdr3_nt: TGTGCCATCAGTGGGGGGACAGCTCAAGAGACCCAGTACTTC
clone_size: .
j_call: TRBJ2-5
v_call: TRBV10-3
d_call: TRBD1

cdr3_aa: CASSGAGEEEQYF
cdr3_nt: TGTGCCAGCAGCGGGGCAGGGGAAGAGGAGCAGTACTTC
clone_size: .
j_call: TRBJ2-7
v_call: TRBV9
d_call: .

cdr3_aa: CASSRTDPLSNQPQHF
cdr3_nt: TGTGCCAGCAGTCGGACAGACCCTTTAAGCAATCAGCCCCAGCATTTT
clone_size: .
j_call: TRBJ1-5
v_call: TRBV2
d_call: .

cdr3_aa: CASSVGTVNTGELFF
cdr3_nt: TGTGCCAGCAGCGTCGGGACAGTGAACACCGGGGAGCTGTTTTTT
clone_size: .
j_call: TRBJ2-2
v_call: TRBV9
d_call: TRBD1

cdr3_aa: CASSLGLADTGELFF
cdr3_nt: TGCGCCAGCAGCTTGGGACTAGCCGACACCGGGGAGCTGTTTTTT
clone_size: .
j_call: TRBJ2-2
v_call: TRBV5-1
d_call: TRBD2

cdr3_aa: CASSGSGTRSYNEQFF
cdr3_nt: TGTGCCAGCAGTGGTTCCGGGACTAGATCCTACAATGAGCAGTTCTTC
clone_size: once
j_call: TRBJ2-1
v_call: TRBV2
d_call: TRBD2

cdr3_aa: CASSLDRTGSKNIQYF
cdr3_nt: TGCGCCAGCAGCTTGGACCGGACAGGGTCCAAAAACATTCAGTACTTC
clone_size: few
j_call: TRBJ2-4
v_call: TRBV5-1
d_call: TRBD1

cdr3_aa: CASSKAGVTDTQYF
cdr3_nt: TGCGCCAGCAGCAAAGCGGGAGTCACAGATACGCAGTATTTT
clone_size: .
j_call: TRBJ2-3
v_call: TRBV4-1
d_call: TRBD2

cdr3_aa: CASRPGTRNEQFF
cdr3_nt: TGTGCCAGCAGACCCGGGACTCGAAATGAGCAGTTCTTC
clone_size: .
j_call: TRBJ2-1
v_call: TRBV28
d_call: .

cdr3_aa: CAWSVVGSTEAFF
cdr3_nt: TGTGCCTGGAGTGTCGTGGGGAGCACTGAAGCTTTCTTT
clone_size: .
j_call: TRBJ1-1
v_call: TRBV30
d_call: .

cdr3_aa: CASSPSRPREAQYF
cdr3_nt: TGTGCCAGTAGTCCCAGCCGGCCCCGGGAGGCGCAGTATTTT
clone_size: .
j_call: TRBJ2-3
v_call: TRBV19
d_call: TRBD2

cdr3_aa: CASSLGTVAFF
cdr3_nt: TGTGCCAGCAGTTTAGGGACAGTAGCTTTCTTT
clone_size: few
j_call: TRBJ1-1
v_call: TRBV28
d_call: TRBD1

cdr3_aa: CATSRGHGGKQETQYF
cdr3_nt: TGTGCCACCAGCCGAGGACACGGGGGAAAACAAGAGACCCAGTACTTC
clone_size: .
j_call: TRBJ2-5
v_call: TRBV15
d_call: .

cdr3_aa: CASSAQLAGTYEQYF
cdr3_nt: TGTGCCAGCAGCGCTCAACTAGCGGGAACCTACGAGCAGTACTTC
clone_size: .
j_call: TRBJ2-7
v_call: TRBV7-2
d_call: TRBD2

cdr3_aa: CASSSGQTYGYTF
cdr3_nt: TGTGCCAGCAGTTCGGGACAGACCTATGGCTACACCTTC
clone_size: few
j_call: TRBJ1-2
v_call: TRBV28
d_call: TRBD1

cdr3_aa: CASSLTENYEQYF
cdr3_nt: TGTGCCAGCTCATTGACTGAAAACTACGAGCAGTACTTC
clone_size: few
j_call: TRBJ2-7
v_call: TRBV18
d_call: .

cdr3_aa: CASSKECSGSSYEQYF
cdr3_nt: TGTGCCAGCAGCAAAGAATGTAGCGGGAGCTCCTACGAGCAGTACTTC
clone_size: few
j_call: TRBJ2-7
v_call: TRBV21-1
d_call: .

cdr3_aa: CATSRDRAVKNIQYF
cdr3_nt: TGTGCCACCAGCAGAGACAGGGCGGTCAAAAACATTCAGTACTTC
clone_size: .
j_call: TRBJ2-4
v_call: TRBV15
d_call: .

cdr3_aa: CASRAAYEQYF
cdr3_nt: TGTGCCAGCAGGGCAGCCTACGAGCAGTACTTC
clone_size: few
j_call: TRBJ2-7
v_call: TRBV6-5
d_call: .

cdr3_aa: CASSVVSGIGETQYF
cdr3_nt: TGTGCCAGCAGCGTAGTTTCAGGGATCGGGGAGACCCAGTACTTC
clone_size: once
j_call: TRBJ2-5
v_call: TRBV9
d_call: .

cdr3_aa: CAWSRRGGSYEQYF
cdr3_nt: TGTGCCTGGAGTCGGCGGGGAGGCTCCTACGAGCAGTACTTC
clone_size: few
j_call: TRBJ2-7
v_call: TRBV30
d_call: .

cdr3_aa: CASSLTGRQETQYF
cdr3_nt: TGTGCCAGCAGCCTTACAGGGCGCCAAGAGACCCAGTACTTC
clone_size: .
j_call: TRBJ2-5
v_call: TRBV7-9
d_call: .

cdr3_aa: CASSLGAAGYEQYF
cdr3_nt: TGTGCCAGCAGCTTAGGGGCCGCGGGCTACGAGCAGTACTTC
clone_size: few
j_call: TRBJ2-7
v_call: TRBV7-9
d_call: .

cdr3_aa: CASSAWTGGNEQFF
cdr3_nt: TGTGCCAGCAGTGCATGGACAGGGGGCAATGAGCAGTTCTTC
clone_size: .
j_call: TRBJ2-1
v_call: TRBV6-6
d_call: TRBD1

cdr3_aa: CSGLTGTGSGYEQYF
cdr3_nt: TGCAGCGGCCTAACCGGGACAGGGTCAGGCTACGAGCAGTACTTC
clone_size: few
j_call: TRBJ2-7
v_call: TRBV29-1
d_call: TRBD1

cdr3_aa: CASFGARFEAFF
cdr3_nt: TGTGCCAGCTTCGGAGCGAGATTTGAAGCTTTCTTT
clone_size: .
j_call: TRBJ1-1
v_call: TRBV5-6
d_call: .

cdr3_aa: CASSSETGTQPQHF
cdr3_nt: TGTGCCAGTAGTTCCGAGACAGGGACTCAGCCCCAGCATTTT
clone_size: .
j_call: TRBJ1-5
v_call: TRBV19
d_call: TRBD1

cdr3_aa: CASSITGQEAFF
cdr3_nt: TGCGCCAGCAGCATCACGGGACAAGAAGCTTTCTTT
clone_size: few
j_call: TRBJ1-1
v_call: TRBV5-1
d_call: .

cdr3_aa: CASKARRTLGAETQYF
cdr3_nt: TGTGCCAGCAAAGCAAGGAGGACACTGGGGGCAGAGACCCAGTACTTC
clone_size: few
j_call: TRBJ2-5
v_call: TRBV2
d_call: .

cdr3_aa: CASSPIYRETEAFF
cdr3_nt: TGTGCCAGCAGTCCAATTTACAGGGAGACTGAAGCTTTCTTT
clone_size: once
j_call: TRBJ1-1
v_call: TRBV6-5
d_call: .

cdr3_aa: CASRMAGGTGELFF
cdr3_nt: TGTGCCAGCAGGATGGCGGGAGGAACCGGGGAGCTGTTTTTT
clone_size: .
j_call: TRBJ2-2
v_call: TRBV27
d_call: TRBD2

cdr3_aa: CASSQPMRGSNNEQFF
cdr3_nt: TGCGCCAGCAGCCAACCCATGCGGGGTTCGAACAATGAGCAGTTCTTC
clone_size: .
j_call: TRBJ2-1
v_call: TRBV4-1
d_call: .

cdr3_aa: CASSGTSGTTDTQYF
cdr3_nt: TGTGCCAGCAGCGGGACTAGCGGGACCACAGATACGCAGTATTTT
clone_size: .
j_call: TRBJ2-3
v_call: TRBV2
d_call: TRBD2

cdr3_aa: CRAGSPVDGYTF
cdr3_nt: TGCAGGGCCGGGTCCCCGGTGGATGGCTACACCTTC
clone_size: few
j_call: TRBJ1-2
v_call: TRBV29-1
d_call: .

cdr3_aa: CASSLPRDRAQETQYF
cdr3_nt: TGTGCCAGCAGCTTACCCAGGGACAGGGCCCAAGAGACCCAGTACTTC
clone_size: .
j_call: TRBJ2-5
v_call: TRBV7-9
d_call: TRBD1

cdr3_aa: CASSRSTGRDEQYF
cdr3_nt: TGCGCCAGCAGCCGTTCGACAGGCCGGGACGAGCAGTACTTC
clone_size: .
j_call: TRBJ2-7
v_call: TRBV5-1
d_call: .

cdr3_aa: CASSQDYPYLSSYNEQFF
cdr3_nt: TGTGCCAGCAGCCAAGATTACCCCTACCTAAGCTCCTACAATGAGCAGTTCTTC
clone_size: .
j_call: TRBJ2-1
v_call: TRBV4-2
d_call: .

cdr3_aa: CASSLRGGAHGYTF
cdr3_nt: TGCGCCAGCAGCCTCCGGGGGGGCGCCCATGGCTACACCTTC
clone_size: .
j_call: TRBJ1-2
v_call: TRBV4-1
d_call: .

cdr3_aa: CASSFIQGGEKLFF
cdr3_nt: TGTGCCAGCAGTTTCATACAGGGGGGAGAAAAACTGTTTTTT
clone_size: .
j_call: TRBJ1-4
v_call: TRBV28
d_call: TRBD1

cdr3_aa: CASSLVASGIYEQYF
cdr3_nt: TGTGCCAGCAGCTTGGTGGCTAGCGGGATCTACGAGCAGTACTTC
clone_size: .
j_call: TRBJ2-7
v_call: TRBV5-4
d_call: TRBD2

cdr3_aa: CAWSVWMSSGLVF
cdr3_nt: TGTGCCTGGAGTGTTTGGATGTCTAGTGGGTTGGTGTTC
clone_size: .
j_call: TRBJ2-7
v_call: TRBV30
d_call: .

cdr3_aa: CASSPFPGGQRNQPQHF
cdr3_nt: TGTGCCAGCTCACCATTTCCAGGAGGTCAAAGGAATCAGCCCCAGCATTTT
clone_size: few
j_call: TRBJ1-5
v_call: TRBV18
d_call: .

cdr3_aa: CASSLRGTDKNIQYF
cdr3_nt: TGTGCCAGCAGCTTAAGAGGGACAGATAAAAACATTCAGTACTTC
clone_size: .
j_call: TRBJ2-4
v_call: TRBV7-3
d_call: TRBD1

cdr3_aa: CASSVTGTGLTQYF
cdr3_nt: TGTGCCAGCAGTGTGACCGGGACAGGGTTAACGCAGTACTTC
clone_size: .
j_call: TRBJ2-7
v_call: TRBV6-5
d_call: TRBD1

cdr3_aa: CASSRETAPAGYTF
cdr3_nt: TGTGCCAGCAGTCGAGAGACAGCCCCGGCGGGCTACACCTTC
clone_size: .
j_call: TRBJ1-2
v_call: TRBV28
d_call: .

cdr3_aa: CASSLDSGRAYEQYF
cdr3_nt: TGTGCCAGCAGCCTCGATAGCGGGAGGGCCTACGAGCAGTACTTC
clone_size: .
j_call: TRBJ2-7
v_call: TRBV5-4
d_call: TRBD2

cdr3_aa: CASSPGTGEYGYTF
cdr3_nt: TGTGCCAGCTCACCAGGGACAGGGGAATATGGCTACACCTTC
clone_size: once
j_call: TRBJ1-2
v_call: TRBV18
d_call: TRBD1

cdr3_aa: CASSMFRGANNQPQHF
cdr3_nt: TGTGCCAGCAGTATGTTTCGGGGGGCAAACAATCAGCCCCAGCATTTT
clone_size: few
j_call: TRBJ1-5
v_call: TRBV28
d_call: .